This record covers a single T cell receptor beta chain. Its antigen is unknown. Time point given: week 23, last vaccination. Doses of 300 ug of mutant IDH1 20-mer peptide were given with topical imiquimod. Generated by immunoSEQ multiplex PCR, the TCRdb table keeps only in-frame clones and is missing some. The sample lists about 56,000 clones; around 87% were seen once. These data belong to a study of a mutant IDH1 vaccine in newly diagnosed glioma. Overall study: Of treated patients, around 62% were men and roughly 40% women, averaging 40.4 years. Findings and limits, study-wide: Of all patients, 85% to 95% showed vaccine-induced immune responses. Seemingly, top peripheral T cell clonotype changes bore no relation to pseudoprogression.

This CDR3 has 15 amino acids. Germline V gives CDR1 ENHRY, CDR2 SYGVKD. The junction had 4 bases not matched to a gene; V was cut back by 4 bases and J by 3 bases. This sequence joins TRBV10-3 and TRBJ2-3, with 10 bases lining up with TRBD1. The source material was PBMCs, sampled from a glioma patient whose treatment included an IDH1 peptide vaccine. The sequence was collected from a man between 35 and 55 years old with glioma. The CDR3 here is CAISVRDRGTDTQYF. The DNA for the CDR3 is TGTGCCATCAGTGTGCGGGACAGGGGTACAGATACGCAGTATTTT.